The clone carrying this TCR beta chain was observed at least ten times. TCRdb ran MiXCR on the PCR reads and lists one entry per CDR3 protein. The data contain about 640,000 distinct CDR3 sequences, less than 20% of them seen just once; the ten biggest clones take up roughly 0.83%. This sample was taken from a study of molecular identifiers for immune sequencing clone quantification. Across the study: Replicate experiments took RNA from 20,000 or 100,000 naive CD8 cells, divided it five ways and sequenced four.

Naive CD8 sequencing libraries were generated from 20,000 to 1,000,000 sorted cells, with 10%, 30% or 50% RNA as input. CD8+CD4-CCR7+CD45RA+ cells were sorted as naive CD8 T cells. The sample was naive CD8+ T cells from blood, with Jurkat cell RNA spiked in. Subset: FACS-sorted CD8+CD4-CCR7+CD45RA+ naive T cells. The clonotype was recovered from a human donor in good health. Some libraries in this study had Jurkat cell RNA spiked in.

CDR3 sequence (DNA): TGTGCCAGCAGCTTTTCGGGGCCGACTGAAGCTTTCTTT. Protein: CASSFSGPTEAFF. The rearrangement joins TRBV7-9 to TRBJ1-1, with D perhaps matching TRBD1 (5 bases). This CDR3 is 13 amino acids long. Trimming took off 3 bases at V and 5 bases at J, with 10 bases between the two ends. Germline CDR1 is SEHNR and CDR2 is FQNEAQ (reference sequence).